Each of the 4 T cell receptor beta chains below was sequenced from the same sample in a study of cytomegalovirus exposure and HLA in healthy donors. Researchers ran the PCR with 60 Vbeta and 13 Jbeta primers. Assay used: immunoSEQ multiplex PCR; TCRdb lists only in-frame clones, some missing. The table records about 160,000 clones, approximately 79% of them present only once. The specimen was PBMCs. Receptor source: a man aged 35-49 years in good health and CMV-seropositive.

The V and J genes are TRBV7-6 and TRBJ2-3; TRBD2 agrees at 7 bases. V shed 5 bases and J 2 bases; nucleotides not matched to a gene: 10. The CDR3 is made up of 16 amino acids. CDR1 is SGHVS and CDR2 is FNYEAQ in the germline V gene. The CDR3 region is CASSTTRGGDTDTQYF. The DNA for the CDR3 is TGTGCCAGCAGCACTACGCGGGGAGGGGACACAGATACGCAGTATTTT.

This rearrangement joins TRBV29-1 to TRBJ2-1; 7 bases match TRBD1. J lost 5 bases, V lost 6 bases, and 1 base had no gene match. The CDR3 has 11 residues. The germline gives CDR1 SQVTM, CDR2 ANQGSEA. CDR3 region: CSVDRDNEQFF. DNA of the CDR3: TGCAGCGTCGACAGGGACAATGAGCAGTTCTTC.

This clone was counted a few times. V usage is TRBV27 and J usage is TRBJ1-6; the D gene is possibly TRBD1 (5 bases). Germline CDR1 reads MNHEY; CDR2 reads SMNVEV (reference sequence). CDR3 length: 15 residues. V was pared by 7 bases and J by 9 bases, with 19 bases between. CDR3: CASTSSRQGGSPLHF. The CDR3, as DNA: TGTGCCAGCACCTCGTCCCGGCAGGGCGGTTCACCCCTCCACTTT.

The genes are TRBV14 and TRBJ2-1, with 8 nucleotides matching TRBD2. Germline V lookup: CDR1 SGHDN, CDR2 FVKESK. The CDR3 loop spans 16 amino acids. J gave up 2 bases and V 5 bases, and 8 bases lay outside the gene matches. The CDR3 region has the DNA TGTGCCAGCAGCGACACCGGGACTAGTACCTACAATGAGCAGTTCTTC. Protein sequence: CASSDTGTSTYNEQFF.